This TCR beta chain was found in a study of T cells in Graves' hyperthyroidism and ophthalmopathy. Overall study results and limits: Within blood appeared most thyroid clonotypes that had expanded above 0.001.

Using RNA transcripts as the source, TCR beta CDR3 regions were amplified. HTBI primers drove first-round RT-PCR of the TCR CDR3. TCRdb itself ran the multiplex PCR reads through MiXCR, one entry per CDR3 protein. The sample has about 400,000 distinct CDR3 sequences, roughly 14% seen once. The trim removed 3 bases at V and 5 bases at J, leaving 10 bases unmatched. CDR3 size: 16 residues. Germline V CDR1 and CDR2: SGHDN, FVKESK. This clonotype was seen only a few times. Its antigen is not known. The TCR originated in a woman younger than 30 with Graves' hyperthyroidism. Sequencing was done on a sample of blood. This chain connects TRBV14 to TRBJ2-3; 8 nucleotides line up with TRBD2. CDR3 coding DNA: TGTGCCAGCAGCCAGCTACGGGGGGGCCAGAGAGATACGCAGTATTTT. This sequence encodes CASSQLRGGQRDTQYF.